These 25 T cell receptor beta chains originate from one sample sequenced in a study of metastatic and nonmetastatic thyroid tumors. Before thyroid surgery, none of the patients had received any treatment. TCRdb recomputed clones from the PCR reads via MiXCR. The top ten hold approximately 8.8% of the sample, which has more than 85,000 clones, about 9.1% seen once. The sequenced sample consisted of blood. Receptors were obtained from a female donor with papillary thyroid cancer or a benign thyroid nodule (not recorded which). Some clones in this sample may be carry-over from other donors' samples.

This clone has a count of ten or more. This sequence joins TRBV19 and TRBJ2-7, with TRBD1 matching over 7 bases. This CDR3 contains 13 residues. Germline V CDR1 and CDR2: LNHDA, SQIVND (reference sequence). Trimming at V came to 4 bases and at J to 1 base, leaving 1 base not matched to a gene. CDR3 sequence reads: CASSRDSSYEQYF. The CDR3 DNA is TGTGCCAGTAGTAGGGACAGTTCCTACGAGCAGTACTTC.

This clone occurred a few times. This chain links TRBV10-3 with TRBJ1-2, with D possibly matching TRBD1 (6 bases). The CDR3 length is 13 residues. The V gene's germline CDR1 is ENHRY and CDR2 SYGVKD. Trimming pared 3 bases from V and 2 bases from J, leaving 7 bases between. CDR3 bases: TGTGCCATCAGTGATACAGGGAACTATGGCTACACCTTC. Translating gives CAISDTGNYGYTF.

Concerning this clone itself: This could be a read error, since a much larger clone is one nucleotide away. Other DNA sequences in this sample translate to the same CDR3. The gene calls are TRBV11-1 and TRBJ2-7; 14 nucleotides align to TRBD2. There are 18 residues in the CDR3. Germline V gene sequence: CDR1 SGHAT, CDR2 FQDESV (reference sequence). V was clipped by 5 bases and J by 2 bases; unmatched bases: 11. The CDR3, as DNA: TGTGCCAGCAGCGGCACCGGGACTAGCGGGGGTAAAACCTACGAGCAGTACTTC. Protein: CASSGTGTSGGKTYEQYF.

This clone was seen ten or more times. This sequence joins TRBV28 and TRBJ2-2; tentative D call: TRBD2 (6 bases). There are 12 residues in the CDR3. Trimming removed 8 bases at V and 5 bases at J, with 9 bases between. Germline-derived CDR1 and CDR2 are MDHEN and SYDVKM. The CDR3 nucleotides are TGTGCCAGCCACGGGACTACCGGGGAGCTGTTTTTT. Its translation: CASHGTTGELFF.

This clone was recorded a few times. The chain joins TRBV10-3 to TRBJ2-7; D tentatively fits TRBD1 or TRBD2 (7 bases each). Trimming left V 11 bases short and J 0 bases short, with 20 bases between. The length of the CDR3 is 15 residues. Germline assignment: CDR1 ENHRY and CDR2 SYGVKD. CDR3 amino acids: CAAKGGTASSYEQYF. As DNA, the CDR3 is TGTGCCGCTAAGGGGGGGACAGCAAGCTCCTACGAGCAGTACTTC.

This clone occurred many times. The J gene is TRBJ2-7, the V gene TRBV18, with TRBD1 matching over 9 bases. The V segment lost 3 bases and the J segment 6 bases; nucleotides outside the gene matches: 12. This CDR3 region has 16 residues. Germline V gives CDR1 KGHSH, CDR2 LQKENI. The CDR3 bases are TGTGCCAGCTCACCCAGTTTGGACAGGGGATATCCCGAGCAGTACTTC. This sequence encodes CASSPSLDRGYPEQYF.

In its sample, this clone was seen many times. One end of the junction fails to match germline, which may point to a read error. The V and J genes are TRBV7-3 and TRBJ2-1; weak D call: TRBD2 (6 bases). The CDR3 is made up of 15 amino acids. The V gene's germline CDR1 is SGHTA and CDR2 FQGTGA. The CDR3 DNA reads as TGTGCCAGCAGCCTAACTAGCTTCCCCTACAATGAGCAGTTCTTC. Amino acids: CASSLTSFPYNEQFF. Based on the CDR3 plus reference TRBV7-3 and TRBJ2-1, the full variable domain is GAGVSQTPSNKVTEKGKYVELRCDPISGHTALYWYRQSLGQGPEFLIYFQGTGAADDSGLPNDRFFAVRPEGSVSTLKIQRTERGDSAVYLCASSLTSFPYNEQFFGPGTRLTVL.

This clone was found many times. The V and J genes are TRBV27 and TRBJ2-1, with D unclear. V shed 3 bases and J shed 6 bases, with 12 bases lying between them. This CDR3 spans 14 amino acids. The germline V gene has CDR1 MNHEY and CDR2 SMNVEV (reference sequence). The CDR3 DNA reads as TGTGCCAGCAGTTTGATGCGGCAGGTCAATGAGCAGTTCTTC. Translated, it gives CASSLMRQVNEQFF.

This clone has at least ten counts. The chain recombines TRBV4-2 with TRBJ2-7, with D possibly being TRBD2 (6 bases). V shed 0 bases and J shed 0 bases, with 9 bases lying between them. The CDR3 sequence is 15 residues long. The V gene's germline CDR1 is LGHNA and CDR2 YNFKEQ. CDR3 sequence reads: CASSQEGGSSYEQYF. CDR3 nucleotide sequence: TGTGCCAGCAGCCAAGAGGGAGGCTCCTCCTACGAGCAGTACTTC.

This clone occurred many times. CDR3 sequence reads: CASSVPPGTGGYEQYF. For the CDR3, the DNA is TGTGCCAGCAGTGTCCCCCCGGGGACAGGGGGTTACGAGCAGTACTTC. This chain links TRBV6-1 with TRBJ2-7; TRBD1 matches 11 bases. Germline CDR1 and CDR2: MNHNS and SASEGT. This CDR3 has 16 residues. With 4 bases clipped from V and 4 bases from J, the junction kept 9 bases outside the gene matches.

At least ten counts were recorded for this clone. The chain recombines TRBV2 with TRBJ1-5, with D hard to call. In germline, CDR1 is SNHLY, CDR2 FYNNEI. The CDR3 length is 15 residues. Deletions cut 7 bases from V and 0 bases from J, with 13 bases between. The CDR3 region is CASKSSFASNQPQHF. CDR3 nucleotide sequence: TGTGCCAGCAAGAGCAGCTTTGCTAGCAATCAGCCCCAGCATTTT.

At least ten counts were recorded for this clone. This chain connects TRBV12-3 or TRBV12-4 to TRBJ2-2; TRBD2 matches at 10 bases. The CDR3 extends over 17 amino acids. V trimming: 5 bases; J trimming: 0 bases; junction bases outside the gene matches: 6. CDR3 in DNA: TGTGCCAGCAGTCTACCAGCGGGGGGGCCGAACACCGGGGAGCTGTTTTTT. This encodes CASSLPAGGPNTGELFF.

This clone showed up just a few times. CDR3 sequence reads: CASLIWREGNEQFF. The CDR3 bases are TGTGCCAGCCTCATCTGGAGGGAGGGAAATGAGCAGTTCTTC. The V and J genes are TRBV6-2 or TRBV6-3 and TRBJ2-1, with 7 bases lining up with TRBD2. Trimming at V came to 8 bases and at J to 7 bases, leaving 11 bases not matched to a gene. The length of the CDR3 is 14 residues. Germline loops: CDR1 MNHEY, CDR2 SVGEGT.

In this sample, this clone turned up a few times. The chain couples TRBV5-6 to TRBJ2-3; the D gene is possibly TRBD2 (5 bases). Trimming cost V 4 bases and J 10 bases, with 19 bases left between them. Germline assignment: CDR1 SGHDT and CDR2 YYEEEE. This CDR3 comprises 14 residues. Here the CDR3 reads CASSPAVSAGAQYF. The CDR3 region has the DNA TGTGCCAGCAGCCCGGCGGTGAGCGCGGGTGCGCAGTATTTT.

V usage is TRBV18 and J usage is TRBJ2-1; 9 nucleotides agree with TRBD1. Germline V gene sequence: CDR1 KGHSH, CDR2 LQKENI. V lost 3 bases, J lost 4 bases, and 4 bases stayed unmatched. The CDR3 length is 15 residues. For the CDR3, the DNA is TGTGCCAGCTCACCCGGGGGGACAGGGTACAATGAGCAGTTCTTC. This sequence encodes CASSPGGTGYNEQFF.

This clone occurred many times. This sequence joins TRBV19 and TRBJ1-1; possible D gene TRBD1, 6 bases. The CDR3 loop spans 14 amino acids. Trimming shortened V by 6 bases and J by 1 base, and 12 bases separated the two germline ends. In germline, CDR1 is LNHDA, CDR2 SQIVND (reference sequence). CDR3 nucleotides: TGTGCCAGTAGACGCTTGGGGGCGAACACTGAAGCTTTCTTT. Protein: CASRRLGANTEAFF.

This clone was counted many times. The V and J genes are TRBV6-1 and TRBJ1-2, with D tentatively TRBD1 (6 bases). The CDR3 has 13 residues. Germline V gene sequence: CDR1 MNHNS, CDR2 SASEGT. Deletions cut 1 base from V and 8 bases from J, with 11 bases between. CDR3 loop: CASSEVGGLGYTF. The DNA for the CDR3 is TGTGCCAGCAGTGAAGTAGGGGGATTGGGCTACACCTTC.

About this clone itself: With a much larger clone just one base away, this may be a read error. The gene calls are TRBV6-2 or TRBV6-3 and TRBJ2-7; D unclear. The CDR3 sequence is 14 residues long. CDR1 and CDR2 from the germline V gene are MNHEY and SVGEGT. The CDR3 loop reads CASSLLPILYEHYF. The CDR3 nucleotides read TGTGCCAGCAGTTTACTGCCCATCCTATACGAGCATTACTTC.

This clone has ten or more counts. The CDR3 reads CSAKISGNEQFF. The CDR3 region has the DNA TGCAGTGCCAAGATCTCCGGCAATGAGCAGTTCTTC. The V gene is TRBV20-1, the J gene TRBJ2-1; D unclear. Germline CDR1 DFQATT, CDR2 SNEGSKA (reference sequence). The CDR3 sequence is 12 residues long. The V and J ends lost 6 bases and 6 bases respectively, with 12 bases between them.

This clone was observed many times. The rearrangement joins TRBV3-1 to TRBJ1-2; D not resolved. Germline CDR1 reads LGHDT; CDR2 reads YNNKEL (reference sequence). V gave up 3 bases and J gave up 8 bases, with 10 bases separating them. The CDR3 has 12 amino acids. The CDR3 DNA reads TGTGCCAGCAGCCAGACCTTGCGGGGCTACACCTTC. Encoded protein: CASSQTLRGYTF.

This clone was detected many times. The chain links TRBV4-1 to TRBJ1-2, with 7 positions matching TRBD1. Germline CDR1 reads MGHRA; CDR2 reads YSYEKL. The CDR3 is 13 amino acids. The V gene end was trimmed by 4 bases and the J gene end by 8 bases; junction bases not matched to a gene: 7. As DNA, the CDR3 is TGCGCCAGCAGCCTTGCAGGGGGAAGAGGCTACACCTTC. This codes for CASSLAGGRGYTF.

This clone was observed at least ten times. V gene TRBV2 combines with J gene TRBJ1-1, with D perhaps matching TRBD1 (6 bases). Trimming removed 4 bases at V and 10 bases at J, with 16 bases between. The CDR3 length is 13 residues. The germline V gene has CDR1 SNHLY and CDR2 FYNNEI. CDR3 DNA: TGTGCCAGCAGTGGGAAACAGGGTAACGGAGCTTTCTTT. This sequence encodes CASSGKQGNGAFF.

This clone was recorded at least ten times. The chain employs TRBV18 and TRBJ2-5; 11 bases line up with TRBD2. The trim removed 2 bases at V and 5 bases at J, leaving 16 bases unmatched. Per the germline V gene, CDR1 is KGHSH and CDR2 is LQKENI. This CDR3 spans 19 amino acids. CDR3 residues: CASSPSPGTSGRRGETQYF. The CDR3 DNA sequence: TGTGCCAGCTCACCAAGTCCCGGGACTAGCGGCAGGCGCGGGGAGACCCAGTACTTC.

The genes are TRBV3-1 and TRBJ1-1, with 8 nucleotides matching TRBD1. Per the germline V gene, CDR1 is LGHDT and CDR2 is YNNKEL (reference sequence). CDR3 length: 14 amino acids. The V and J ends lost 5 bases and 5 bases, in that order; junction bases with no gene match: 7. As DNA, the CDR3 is TGTGCCAGCAGCTACGGACAGGGCGGAACTGAAGCTTTCTTT. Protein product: CASSYGQGGTEAFF.

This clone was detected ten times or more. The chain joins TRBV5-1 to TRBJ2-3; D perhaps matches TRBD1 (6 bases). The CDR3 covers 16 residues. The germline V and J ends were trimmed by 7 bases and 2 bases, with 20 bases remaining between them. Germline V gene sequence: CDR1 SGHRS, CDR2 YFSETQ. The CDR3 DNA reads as TGCGCCAGCTTTTTGGGGACACAACCCGACACAGATACGCAGTATTTT. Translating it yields CASFLGTQPDTDTQYF.